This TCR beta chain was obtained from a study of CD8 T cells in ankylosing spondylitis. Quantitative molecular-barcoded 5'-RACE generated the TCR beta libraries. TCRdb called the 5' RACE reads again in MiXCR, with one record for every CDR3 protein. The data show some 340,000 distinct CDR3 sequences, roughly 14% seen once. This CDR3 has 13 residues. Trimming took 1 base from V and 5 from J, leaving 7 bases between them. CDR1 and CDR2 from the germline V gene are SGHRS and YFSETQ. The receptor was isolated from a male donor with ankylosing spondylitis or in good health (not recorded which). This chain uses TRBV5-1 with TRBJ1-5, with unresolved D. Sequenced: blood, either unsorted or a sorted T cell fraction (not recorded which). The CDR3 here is CASSLMTDQPQHF. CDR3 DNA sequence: TGCGCCAGCAGCTTGATGACGGATCAGCCCCAGCATTTT.